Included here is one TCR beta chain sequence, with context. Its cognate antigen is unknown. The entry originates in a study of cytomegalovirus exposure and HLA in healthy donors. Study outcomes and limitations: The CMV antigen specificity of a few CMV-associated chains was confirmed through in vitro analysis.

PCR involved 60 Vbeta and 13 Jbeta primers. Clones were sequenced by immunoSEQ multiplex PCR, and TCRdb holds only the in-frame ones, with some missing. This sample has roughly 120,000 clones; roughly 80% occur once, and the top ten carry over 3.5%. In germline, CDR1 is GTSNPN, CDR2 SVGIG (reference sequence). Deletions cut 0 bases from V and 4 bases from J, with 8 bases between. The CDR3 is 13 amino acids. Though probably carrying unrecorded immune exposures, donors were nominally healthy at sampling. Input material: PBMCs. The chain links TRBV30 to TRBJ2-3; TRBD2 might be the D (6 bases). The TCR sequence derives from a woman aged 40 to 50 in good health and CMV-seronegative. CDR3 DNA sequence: TGTGCCTGGAGTGTCGCGGGGTCAGATACGCAGTATTTT. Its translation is CAWSVAGSDTQYF.